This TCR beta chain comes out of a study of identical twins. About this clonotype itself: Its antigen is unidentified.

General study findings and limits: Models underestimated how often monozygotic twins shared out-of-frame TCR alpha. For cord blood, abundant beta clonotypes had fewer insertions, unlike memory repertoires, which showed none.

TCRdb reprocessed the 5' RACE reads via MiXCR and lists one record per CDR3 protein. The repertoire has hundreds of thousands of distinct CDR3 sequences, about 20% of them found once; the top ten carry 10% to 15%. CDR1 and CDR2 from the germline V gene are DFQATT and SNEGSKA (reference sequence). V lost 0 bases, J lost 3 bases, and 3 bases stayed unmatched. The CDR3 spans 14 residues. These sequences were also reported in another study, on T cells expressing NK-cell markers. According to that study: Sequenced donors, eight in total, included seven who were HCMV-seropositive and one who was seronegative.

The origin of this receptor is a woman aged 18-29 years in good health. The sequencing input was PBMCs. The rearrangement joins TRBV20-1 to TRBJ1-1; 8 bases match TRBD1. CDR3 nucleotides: TGCAGTGCTAGAGATGCACAGGGGGACACTGAAGCTTTCTTT. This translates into CSARDAQGDTEAFF.